Presented here are 29 T cell receptor beta chains from one specimen sequenced in a study of molecular identifiers for immune sequencing clone quantification. TCRdb reanalysed the PCR reads using MiXCR and keeps one entry per CDR3 protein. Found here are 400,000 to 600,000 distinct CDR3 sequences, about 21% of them singletons; the top ten hold more than 0.8%. Material: naive CD8+ T cells from blood, with Jurkat cell RNA spiked in. Described subset: FACS-sorted CD8+CD4-CCR7+CD45RA+ naive T cells. Every receptor here comes from a human donor in good health. Some libraries in this study had Jurkat cell RNA spiked in.

This clonotype was detected ten times or more. This sequence joins TRBV7-9 and TRBJ2-7; the D is unclear. The CDR3 contains 14 residues. Germline CDR1 reads SEHNR; CDR2 reads FQNEAQ (reference sequence). V gave up 3 bases and J gave up 0 bases, with 9 bases separating them. CDR3 residues: CASSLETSSYEQYF. DNA for the CDR3: TGTGCCAGCAGCTTGGAGACGAGCTCCTACGAGCAGTACTTC.

This clonotype was detected ten times or more. Here the CDR3 DNA reads TGTGCCAGCAGCCCGCGACAGGGGGATAAGGTTGCTGAAGCTTTCTTT. This codes for CASSPRQGDKVAEAFF. V gene TRBV7-9 combines with J gene TRBJ1-1; TRBD1 aligns across 9 bases. Per the germline V gene, CDR1 is SEHNR and CDR2 is FQNEAQ (reference sequence). CDR3 length: 16 amino acids. V shed 5 bases and J 6 bases; nucleotides not matched to a gene: 13.

Ten or more counts support this clonotype. The CDR3 DNA sequence: TGTGCCAGCAGTGGAGTACTACAGGGTCCCGGAAACACCATATATTTT. Protein sequence: CASSGVLQGPGNTIYF. The chain uses TRBV12-3 or TRBV12-4 and TRBJ1-3; possibly TRBD1 for D (6 bases). V was clipped by 5 bases and J by 4 bases, with 18 bases between them. The CDR3 spans 16 residues.

The chain links TRBV30 to TRBJ2-6; D is unclear. V dropped 5 bases and J dropped 0 bases, with 8 bases sitting between them. This CDR3 comprises 14 residues. CDR1 is GTSNPN, CDR2 SVGIG, per germline (reference sequence). CDR3 loop: CAWDTGSGANVLTF. CDR3 coding DNA: TGTGCCTGGGACACCGGCTCTGGGGCCAACGTCCTGACTTTC.

This clonotype was seen ten or more times. The gene calls are TRBV5-1 and TRBJ2-1; TRBD2 might be the D (6 bases). The germline V and J ends were trimmed by 3 bases and 5 bases, with 12 bases remaining between them. The CDR3 is made up of 14 amino acids. Germline values: CDR1 SGHRS, CDR2 YFSETQ. The CDR3 DNA is TGCGCCAGCAGCTCCATCGGGAGTAACAATGAGCAGTTCTTC. It yields the protein CASSSIGSNNEQFF.

This clonotype appeared once. Relative to the germline gene, one junction end is altered; a read error may explain this. The chain carries TRBV9 and TRBJ1-3; 9 nucleotides align to TRBD1. The CDR3 contains 17 residues. Germline V lookup: CDR1 SGDLS, CDR2 YYNGEE. CDR3 region: CASSAIDRGSSGSTIYF. The CDR3 coding sequence is TGTGCCAGCAGCGCGATTGACAGGGGGAGCTCTGGAAGCACCATATATTTT.

This clonotype was seen ten or more times. This chain uses TRBV6-5 with TRBJ2-6; a possible D gene is TRBD1 (6 bases). The CDR3 runs to 16 residues. V dropped 3 bases and J dropped 4 bases, with 13 bases sitting between them. Per the germline V gene, CDR1 is MNHEY and CDR2 is SVGAGI. For the CDR3, the DNA is TGTGCCAGCAGTTATGCAGGGGATGTGGGGGCCAACGTCCTGACTTTC. As protein: CASSYAGDVGANVLTF.

This clonotype was detected a few times. The gene calls are TRBV12-5 and TRBJ2-7; D call uncertain. Trimming stripped 7 bases from V and 0 bases from J, with 13 bases between. CDR3 length: 14 amino acids. The germline V gene has CDR1 LGHNT and CDR2 FRNRAP. In DNA form, the CDR3 reads TGTGCTAGTGTCAATAGGGAAAGCTCCTACGAGCAGTACTTC. This encodes CASVNRESSYEQYF.

At least ten counts were recorded for this clonotype. The J gene is TRBJ2-1, the V gene TRBV19; maybe TRBD1 (5 bases). The CDR3 is 14 residues long. CDR1 and CDR2 from the germline V gene are LNHDA and SQIVND (reference sequence). V was clipped by 2 bases and J by 2 bases, with 7 bases between them. CDR3 bases: TGTGCCAGTAGTATACAGGGCCCCTACAATGAGCAGTTCTTC. As protein: CASSIQGPYNEQFF.

This clonotype has ten or more counts. V and J are TRBV4-3 and TRBJ1-3; D ambiguous. V dropped 0 bases and J dropped 11 bases, with 11 bases sitting between them. This CDR3 region has 13 residues. Germline V lookup: CDR1 LGHNA, CDR2 YSLEER. The CDR3 coding sequence is TGCGCCAGCAGCCAAGACGCAGAGTTTCCCATATATTTT. Its translation is CASSQDAEFPIYF.

In regard to this clonotype: This may come from a read error, since a much larger clone is one base off. V and J are TRBV28 and TRBJ2-4, with D perhaps being TRBD1 or TRBD2 (5 bases each). V lost 5 bases, J lost 0 bases, and 17 bases lay in between. CDR1 is MDHEN and CDR2 is SYDVKM in the germline V gene. The CDR3 spans 17 residues. The CDR3 bases are TGTGCCAGCAGTACCTCCTGGGACCCTTTAGCCAAAAACATTCAGTACTTC. Translated: CASSTSWDPLAKNIQYF.

The chain employs TRBV7-2 and TRBJ2-5; D may be TRBD2 (6 bases). Trimming took off 0 bases at V and 7 bases at J, with 12 bases between the two ends. CDR3 length: 14 amino acids. The germline CDR1 and CDR2 sequences are SGHTA and FQGNSA. The CDR3 sequence is CASSLAAVGGTQYF. In nucleotides, the CDR3 is TGTGCCAGCAGCTTAGCTGCAGTCGGGGGGACCCAGTACTTC.

This clonotype was seen just once. The chain recombines TRBV27 with TRBJ1-5; perhaps TRBD1 as D (5 bases). Trimming cost V 5 bases and J 1 base, with 18 bases left between them. The germline V gene encodes CDR1 MNHEY and CDR2 SMNVEV (reference sequence). The CDR3 sequence is 17 residues long. The CDR3 bases are TGTGCCAGCAGTGTATTGGGGGGACCCCAGAGCAATCAGCCCCAGCATTTT. Protein: CASSVLGGPQSNQPQHF.

Comment on this clonotype: A read error may be the cause here, since a much bigger clone is one base away. The gene calls are TRBV11-2 and TRBJ2-7, with 7 nucleotides matching TRBD1. The germline V gene encodes CDR1 SGHAT and CDR2 FQNNGV. V shed 3 bases, J shed 5 bases, and the junction held 7 bases outside the gene matches. The CDR3 consists of 14 residues. The CDR3 DNA follows: TGTGCCAGCAGCTTCGGGACAGTAGCCCACGAGCAGTACTTC. Translated, it gives CASSFGTVAHEQYF. The full variable domain, its missing parts supplied by reference TRBV11-2 and TRBJ2-7, is EAGVAQSPRYKIIEKRQSVAFWCNPISGHATLYWYQQILGQGPKLLIQFQNNGVVDDSQLPKDRFSAERLKGVDSTLKIQPAKLEDSAVYLCASSFGTVAHEQYFGPGTRLTVT.

In its sample, this clonotype was seen a few times. This chain joins TRBV27 and TRBJ1-3; maybe TRBD1 (6 bases). The CDR3 is 13 amino acids. Germline CDR1 and CDR2: MNHEY and SMNVEV (reference sequence). V was trimmed by 8 bases and J by 5 bases, leaving 13 bases between them. The CDR3, as DNA: TGTGCCAGCTCCGGGGACAATCGAAACACCATATATTTT. The encoded protein is CASSGDNRNTIYF.

The chain couples TRBV9 to TRBJ2-3; D possibly corresponds to TRBD2 (5 bases). CDR3 size: 16 residues. V was trimmed by 4 bases and J by 4 bases, leaving 19 bases between them. CDR1 and CDR2 (germline): SGDLS, YYNGEE. The CDR3: CASSQPGTTVADTQYF. In DNA form, the CDR3 reads TGTGCCAGCAGCCAGCCGGGAACAACGGTGGCAGATACGCAGTATTTT.

This clonotype was observed a handful of times. This chain connects TRBV18 to TRBJ2-5; D may correspond to TRBD1 or TRBD2 (6 bases each). CDR1 is KGHSH and CDR2 is LQKENI in the germline V gene. The ends were cut back, 2 bases at V and 6 bases at J, with 19 bases in the middle. This CDR3 comprises 16 residues. The CDR3 here is CASSPISGAGGKTQYF. CDR3 coding DNA: TGTGCCAGCTCACCAATTTCGGGGGCGGGCGGCAAGACCCAGTACTTC.

This clonotype was detected only a few times. The chain has TRBV20-1 and TRBJ2-3, with 10 bases matching TRBD2. The J segment lost 5 bases and the V segment lost 0 bases, leaving 8 bases of the junction unmatched. This CDR3 contains 16 residues. Germline-derived CDR1 and CDR2 are DFQATT and SNEGSKA (reference sequence). CDR3 region: CSARDIAGGTRDTQYF. DNA for the CDR3: TGCAGTGCTAGAGATATAGCGGGAGGCACTAGAGATACGCAGTATTTT.

The V call is TRBV27, the J call TRBJ2-7; tentatively, D is TRBD1 (6 bases). V shed 6 bases and J shed 2 bases, with 20 bases lying between them. The CDR3 is made up of 16 amino acids. Germline lookup yields CDR1 MNHEY and CDR2 SMNVEV (reference sequence). The CDR3 coding sequence is TGTGCCAGCAGACAGGGCCCAGGAGATTTCACCTACGAGCAGTACTTC. Amino acid sequence: CASRQGPGDFTYEQYF.

The chain uses TRBV7-9 and TRBJ2-1, with TRBD1 as a possible D gene (5 bases). The germline V gene has CDR1 SEHNR and CDR2 FQNEAQ (reference sequence). This CDR3 spans 16 amino acids. Trimming shortened V by 9 bases and J by 3 bases, and 21 bases separated the two germline ends. CDR3: CASTLGVMTFYNEQFF. For the CDR3, the DNA is TGTGCCAGTACTCTAGGGGTCATGACGTTCTACAATGAGCAGTTCTTC.

The chain recombines TRBV6-5 with TRBJ2-7; no reliable D call. The germline CDR1 and CDR2 sequences are MNHEY and SVGAGI. The CDR3 length is 15 residues. V was pared by 0 bases and J by 0 bases, with 9 bases between. CDR3 amino acids: CASSYSNSLSYEQYF. The CDR3 coding sequence is TGTGCCAGCAGTTACTCGAACAGCCTCTCCTACGAGCAGTACTTC.

This clonotype was recorded at least ten times. This chain joins TRBV25-1 and TRBJ1-1; D not certain. The CDR3 loop spans 13 amino acids. V gave up 6 bases and J gave up 1 base, with 9 bases separating them. Germline assignment: CDR1 MGHDK and CDR2 SYGVNS. The CDR3 loop is CASRVQENTEAFF. In DNA form, the CDR3 reads TGTGCCAGCAGGGTACAAGAGAACACTGAAGCTTTCTTT.

The sample holds many counts of this clonotype. This chain connects TRBV11-2 to TRBJ2-1; no firm D call. The ends were cut back, 0 bases at V and 15 bases at J, with 15 bases in the middle. CDR1 and CDR2 from the germline V gene are SGHAT and FQNNGV. The CDR3 runs 13 residues. CDR3 nucleotides: TGTGCCAGCAGCTTAGATAAGGGCATTCGAATGTTCTTC. It codes for CASSLDKGIRMFF.

Points on this clonotype: A much more abundant neighbour one base away suggests this may be a read error. V gene TRBV4-1 combines with J gene TRBJ2-7; possible D gene TRBD1, 6 bases. CDR1 and CDR2 (germline): MGHRA, YSYEKL. The length of the CDR3 is 15 residues. CDR3 protein: CASSQDGEQGYVQYF. CDR3 DNA sequence: TGCGCCAGCAGCCAAGATGGGGAACAGGGCTACGTGCAGTACTTC.

This clonotype has a handful of counts. The chain employs TRBV19 and TRBJ1-5; the match to TRBD1 covers 9 bases. The CDR3 is 15 amino acids. The trim removed 7 bases at V and 5 bases at J, leaving 9 bases unmatched. Germline assignment: CDR1 LNHDA and CDR2 SQIVND (reference sequence). Here the CDR3 DNA reads TGTGCCAGTATAGAGACAGGGGGTGGTCATCAGCCCCAGCATTTT. Translating gives CASIETGGGHQPQHF. Combining the CDR3 with reference TRBV19 and TRBJ1-5 gives the whole variable domain DGGITQSPKYLFRKEGQNVTLSCEQNLNHDAMYWYRQDPGQGLRLIYYSQIVNDFQKGDIAEGYSVSREKKESFPLTVTSAQKNPTAFYLCASIETGGGHQPQHFGDGTRLSIL.

This clonotype was seen many times. The rearrangement uses TRBV6-1 and TRBJ1-5; D unresolved. The ends were cut back, 1 base at V and 6 bases at J, with 13 bases in the middle. The V gene's germline CDR1 is MNHNS and CDR2 SASEGT. This CDR3 is 15 amino acids long. CDR3 loop: CASSEGGRMGQPQHF. The DNA for the CDR3 is TGTGCCAGCAGTGAAGGCGGACGGATGGGTCAGCCCCAGCATTTT.

The chain has TRBV12-3 or TRBV12-4 and TRBJ2-5, with 9 bases aligning to TRBD2. The junction had 3 bases not matched to a gene; V was cut back by 0 bases and J by 4 bases. CDR3 length: 15 amino acids. The CDR3 region is CASSLASGGRETQYF. The CDR3 bases are TGTGCCAGCAGTTTAGCTAGCGGGGGTCGAGAGACCCAGTACTTC.

This chain connects TRBV11-2 to TRBJ2-7; TRBD1 agrees at 7 bases. Looked up from germline, CDR1 is SGHAT and CDR2 is FQNNGV. This CDR3 is built from 16 residues. The junction had 13 bases not matched to a gene; V was cut back by 6 bases and J by 2 bases. CDR3 in amino acids: CASSLRAAGGTYEQYF. CDR3 bases: TGTGCCAGCAGTCTTAGGGCCGCAGGGGGAACCTACGAGCAGTACTTC.

In its sample, this clonotype was seen many times. The chain carries TRBV7-8 and TRBJ2-3; either TRBD1 or TRBD2 may fit D (6 bases each). Trimming removed 1 base from V and 7 bases from J, with 27 bases in between. Germline V gene sequence: CDR1 SGHVS, CDR2 FQNEAQ. The CDR3 totals 19 residues. CDR3 DNA: TGTGCCAGCAGCTTAGGGCGCTTGACCGGGGGCCATAGTTGGAATACGCAGTATTTT. Translating it yields CASSLGRLTGGHSWNTQYF.